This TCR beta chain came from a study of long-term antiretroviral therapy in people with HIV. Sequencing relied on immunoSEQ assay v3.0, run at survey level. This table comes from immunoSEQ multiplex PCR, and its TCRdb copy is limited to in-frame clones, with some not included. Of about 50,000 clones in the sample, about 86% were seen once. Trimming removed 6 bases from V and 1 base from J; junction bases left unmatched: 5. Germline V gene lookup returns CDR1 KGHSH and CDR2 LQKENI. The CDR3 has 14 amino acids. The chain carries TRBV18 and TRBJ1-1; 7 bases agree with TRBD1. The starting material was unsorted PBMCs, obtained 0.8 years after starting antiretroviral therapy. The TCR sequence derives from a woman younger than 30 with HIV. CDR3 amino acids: CASSAGQQNTEAFF. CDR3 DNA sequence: TGTGCCAGCTCGGCGGGACAGCAGAACACTGAAGCTTTCTTT.